This T cell receptor beta chain was identified during a study of blood T cell repertoires in COVID-19. TCRdb keeps only in-frame clones here, not all; method: immunoSEQ multiplex PCR. In the table there are 130,000 to 150,000 clones, 88% of which are singletons. This clone has a handful of counts. CDR1 MNHEY and CDR2 SVGAGI come from the germline V gene. Trimming took 5 bases from V and 6 from J; bases not matched to a gene: 5. This CDR3 region has 15 residues. The V gene is TRBV6-5, the J gene TRBJ2-2; 11 bases map to TRBD1. The specimen was peripheral blood. The clonotype comes from a man aged 50 or older with active or convalescent COVID-19. CDR3: CASSIRTGGSGELFF. The CDR3 coding sequence is TGTGCCAGCAGTATTCGGACAGGGGGCTCCGGGGAGCTGTTTTTT.